This T cell receptor beta chain comes out of a study of T cell repertoires in cytomegalovirus infection. Study context: Public TCR beta signatures were indicative of both CMV infection and a matching HLA type. The study, taken as a whole, reports: Dominating the ex vivo response were TCR beta clonotypes that were CMV-specific and HLA-C-restricted.

Each CDR3 protein gets one entry after TCRdb re-called the reads with MiXCR. This repertoire shows about 830,000 distinct CDR3 sequences, about 33% found once; its top ten account for roughly an eighth. This clonotype was observed a few times. The antigen remains unidentified. The sample was cultured CD8+ T cells from PBMCs, taken from culture after CMV antigen stimulation. The origin of this receptor is a human donor in good health (CMV status not recorded). Some clones in this sample may be carry-over from other donors' samples.

CDR3 region: CASSLANPYEQYF. In DNA, the CDR3 is TGTGCCAGCAGCTTGGCCAATCCCTACGAGCAGTACTTC. The chain is built from TRBV5-4 and TRBJ2-7; D unclear. This CDR3 contains 13 residues. Germline CDR1 is SGHNT and CDR2 is YYREEE (reference sequence). V lost 0 bases and J 2 bases, leaving 6 bases between the germline ends.